The clone carrying this T cell receptor (beta chain) was recorded only once. The record originates from a study of patients and donors after allogeneic stem cell transplantation. TCRdb reanalysed the RT-PCR reads using MiXCR and keeps one entry per CDR3 protein. This table has 920,000 or so distinct CDR3 sequences, 18% appearing once. CDR1 is LNHDA, CDR2 SQIVND, per germline (reference sequence). Between the trimmed V and J ends, which lost 1 base and 3 bases, there was a span of 7 bases. This CDR3 is 15 amino acids long. The origin of this receptor is a human donor who was either an allogeneic HSCT recipient or a stem cell or donor lymphocyte infusion donor (not recorded which). It is not recorded whose cells these are; they may come from a transplant donor. V gene TRBV19 combines with J gene TRBJ2-6; D not certain. Sequenced: blood, either unsorted or a sorted T cell fraction (not recorded which). The CDR3 loop is CASSIGPGGANVLTF. The CDR3 DNA is TGTGCCAGTAGTATAGGCCCCGGTGGGGCCAACGTCCTGACTTTC.